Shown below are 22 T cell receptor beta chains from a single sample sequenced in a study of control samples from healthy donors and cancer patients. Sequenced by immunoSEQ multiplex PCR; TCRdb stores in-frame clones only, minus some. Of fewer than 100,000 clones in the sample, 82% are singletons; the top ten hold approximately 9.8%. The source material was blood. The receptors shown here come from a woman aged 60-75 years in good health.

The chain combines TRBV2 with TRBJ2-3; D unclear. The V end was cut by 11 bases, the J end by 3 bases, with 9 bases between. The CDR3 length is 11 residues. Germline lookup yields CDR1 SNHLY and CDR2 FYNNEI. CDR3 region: CAGRRTDTQYF. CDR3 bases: TGTGCCGGCCGTCGGACAGATACGCAGTATTTT.

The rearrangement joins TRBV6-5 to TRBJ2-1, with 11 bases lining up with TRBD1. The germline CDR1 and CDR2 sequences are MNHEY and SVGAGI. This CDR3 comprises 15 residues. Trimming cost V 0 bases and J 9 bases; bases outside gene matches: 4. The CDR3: CASSYSRTGGSEQFF. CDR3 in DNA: TGTGCCAGCAGTTACTCCCGGACAGGGGGCAGTGAGCAGTTCTTC.

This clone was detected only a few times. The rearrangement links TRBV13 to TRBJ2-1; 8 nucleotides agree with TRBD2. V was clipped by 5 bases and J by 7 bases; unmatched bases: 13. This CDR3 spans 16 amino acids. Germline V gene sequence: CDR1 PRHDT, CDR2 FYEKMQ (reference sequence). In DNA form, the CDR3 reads TGTGCCAGCAGCCCCAACGTGTTAGCGGGGTCTAATGAGCAGTTCTTC. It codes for CASSPNVLAGSNEQFF.

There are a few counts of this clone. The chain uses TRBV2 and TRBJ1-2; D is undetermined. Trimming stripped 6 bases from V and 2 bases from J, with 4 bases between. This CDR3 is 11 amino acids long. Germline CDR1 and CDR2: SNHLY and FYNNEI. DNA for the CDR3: TGTGCCAGCAGCGTGAACTATGGCTACACCTTC. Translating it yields CASSVNYGYTF.

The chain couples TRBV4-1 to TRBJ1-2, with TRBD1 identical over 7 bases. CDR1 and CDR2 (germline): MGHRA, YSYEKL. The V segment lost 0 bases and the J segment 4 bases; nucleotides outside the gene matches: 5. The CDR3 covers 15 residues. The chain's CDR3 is CASSQDRGGAYGYTF. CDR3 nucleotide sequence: TGCGCCAGCAGCCAAGATCGAGGGGGCGCCTATGGCTACACCTTC.

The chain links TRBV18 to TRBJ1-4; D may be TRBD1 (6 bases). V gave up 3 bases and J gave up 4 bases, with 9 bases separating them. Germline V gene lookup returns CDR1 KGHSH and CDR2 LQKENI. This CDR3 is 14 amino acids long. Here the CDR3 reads CASSPGHLNEKLFF. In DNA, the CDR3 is TGTGCCAGCTCACCGGGACATCTTAATGAAAAACTGTTTTTT. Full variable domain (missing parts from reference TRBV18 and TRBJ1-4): NAGVMQNPRHLVRRRGQEARLRCSPMKGHSHVYWYRQLPEEGLKFMVYLQKENIIDESGMPKERFSAEFPKEGPSILRIQQVVRGDSAAYFCASSPGHLNEKLFFGSGTQLSVL.

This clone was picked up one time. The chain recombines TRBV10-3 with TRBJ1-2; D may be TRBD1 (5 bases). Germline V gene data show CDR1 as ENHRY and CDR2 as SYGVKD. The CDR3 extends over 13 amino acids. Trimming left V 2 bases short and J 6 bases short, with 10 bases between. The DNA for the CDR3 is TGTGCCATCAGTGAGGCACAGGTTAATGGCTACACCTTC. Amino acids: CAISEAQVNGYTF.

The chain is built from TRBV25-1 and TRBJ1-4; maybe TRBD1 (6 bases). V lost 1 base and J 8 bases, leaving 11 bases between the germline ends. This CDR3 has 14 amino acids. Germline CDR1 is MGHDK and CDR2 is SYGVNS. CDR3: CASSESGAHEKLFF. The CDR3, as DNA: TGTGCCAGCAGTGAATCGGGGGCTCACGAAAAACTGTTTTTT. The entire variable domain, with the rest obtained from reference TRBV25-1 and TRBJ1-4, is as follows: EADIYQTPRYLVIGTGKKITLECSQTMGHDKMYWYQQDPGMELHLIHYSYGVNSTEKGDLSSESTVSRIRTEHFPLTLESARPSHTSQYLCASSESGAHEKLFFGSGTQLSVL.

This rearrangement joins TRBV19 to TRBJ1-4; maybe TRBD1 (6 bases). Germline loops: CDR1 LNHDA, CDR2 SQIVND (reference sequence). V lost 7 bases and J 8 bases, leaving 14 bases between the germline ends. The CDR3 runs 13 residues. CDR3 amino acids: CASNEGDREKLFF. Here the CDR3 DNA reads TGTGCCAGTAATGAGGGGGATAGGGAAAAACTGTTTTTT.

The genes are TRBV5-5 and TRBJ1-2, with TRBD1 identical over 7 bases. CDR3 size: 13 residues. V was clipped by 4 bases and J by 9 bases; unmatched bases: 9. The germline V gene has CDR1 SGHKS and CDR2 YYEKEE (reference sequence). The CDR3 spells CASSISGTERYTF. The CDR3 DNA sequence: TGTGCCAGCAGCATTTCCGGGACAGAACGCTACACCTTC.

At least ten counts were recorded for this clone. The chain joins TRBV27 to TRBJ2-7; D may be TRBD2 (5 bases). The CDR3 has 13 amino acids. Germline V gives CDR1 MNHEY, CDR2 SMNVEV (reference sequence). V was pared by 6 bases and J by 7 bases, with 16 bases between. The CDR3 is CASSPLASREQYF. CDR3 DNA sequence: TGTGCCAGCAGCCCCTTGGCTAGCAGGGAGCAGTACTTC.

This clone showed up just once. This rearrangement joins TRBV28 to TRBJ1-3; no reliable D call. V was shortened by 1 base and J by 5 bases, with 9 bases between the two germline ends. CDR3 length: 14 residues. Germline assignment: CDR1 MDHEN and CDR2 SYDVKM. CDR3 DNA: TGTGCCAGCAGTTTATTCCCCAATAGAAACACCATATATTTT. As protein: CASSLFPNRNTIYF.

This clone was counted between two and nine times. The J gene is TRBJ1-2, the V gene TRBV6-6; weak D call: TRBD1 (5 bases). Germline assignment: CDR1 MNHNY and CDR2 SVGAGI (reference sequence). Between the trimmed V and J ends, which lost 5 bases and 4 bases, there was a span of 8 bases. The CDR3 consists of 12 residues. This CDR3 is CASSGTAYGYTF. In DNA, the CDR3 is TGTGCCAGCAGTGGGACCGCCTATGGCTACACCTTC.

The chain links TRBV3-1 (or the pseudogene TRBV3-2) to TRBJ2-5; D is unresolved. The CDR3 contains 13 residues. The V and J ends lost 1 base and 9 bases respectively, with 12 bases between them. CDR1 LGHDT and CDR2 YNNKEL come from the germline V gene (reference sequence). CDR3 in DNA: TGTGCCAGCAGCCAAGGTTCTGTTTTGGCCCAGTACTTC. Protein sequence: CASSQGSVLAQYF.

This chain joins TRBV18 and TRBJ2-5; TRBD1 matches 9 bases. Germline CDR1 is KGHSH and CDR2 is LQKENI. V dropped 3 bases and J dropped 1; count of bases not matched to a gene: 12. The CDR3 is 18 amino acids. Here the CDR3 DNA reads TGTGCCAGCTCACCCCGGGACAGGGTTTTTCTGGCCCAAGAGACCCAGTACTTC. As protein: CASSPRDRVFLAQETQYF.

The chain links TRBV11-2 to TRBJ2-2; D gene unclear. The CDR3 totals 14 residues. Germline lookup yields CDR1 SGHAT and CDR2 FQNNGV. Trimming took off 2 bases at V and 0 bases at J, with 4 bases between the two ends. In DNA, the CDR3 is TGTGCCAGCAGCTTAACAGCGAACACCGGGGAGCTGTTTTTT. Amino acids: CASSLTANTGELFF.

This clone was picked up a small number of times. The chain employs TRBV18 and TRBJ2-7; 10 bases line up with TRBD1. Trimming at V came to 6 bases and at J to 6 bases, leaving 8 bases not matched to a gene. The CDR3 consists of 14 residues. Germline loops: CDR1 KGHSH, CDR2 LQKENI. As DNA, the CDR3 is TGTGCCAGCTCCCGTGGGACAGGGGAGGGCGAGCAGTACTTC. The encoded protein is CASSRGTGEGEQYF.

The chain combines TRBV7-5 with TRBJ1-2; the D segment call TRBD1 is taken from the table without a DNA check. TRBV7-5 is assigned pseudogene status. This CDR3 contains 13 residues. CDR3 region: CARRRGQFYGYTF. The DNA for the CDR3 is TGTGCCAGAAGACGAGGACAGTTCTATGGCTACACCTTC.

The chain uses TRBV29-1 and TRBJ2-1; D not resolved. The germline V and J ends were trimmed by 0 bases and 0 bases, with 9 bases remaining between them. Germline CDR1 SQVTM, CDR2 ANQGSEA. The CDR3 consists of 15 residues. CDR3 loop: CSVEEYPVSYNEQFF. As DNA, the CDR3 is TGCAGCGTTGAAGAGTACCCCGTCTCCTACAATGAGCAGTTCTTC.

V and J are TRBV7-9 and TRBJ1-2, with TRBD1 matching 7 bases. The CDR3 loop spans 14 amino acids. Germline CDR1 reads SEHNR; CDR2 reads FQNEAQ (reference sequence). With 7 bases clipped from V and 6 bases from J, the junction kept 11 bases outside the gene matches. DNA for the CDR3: TGTGCCAGCACCCTGCCGACAGGGACTAATGGCTACACCTTC. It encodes CASTLPTGTNGYTF.

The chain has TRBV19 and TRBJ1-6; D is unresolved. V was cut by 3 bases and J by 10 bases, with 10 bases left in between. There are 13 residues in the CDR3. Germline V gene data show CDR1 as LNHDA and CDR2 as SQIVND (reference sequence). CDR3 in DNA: TGTGCCAGTAGTATCGGCGGTGCATCACCCCTCCACTTT. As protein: CASSIGGASPLHF.

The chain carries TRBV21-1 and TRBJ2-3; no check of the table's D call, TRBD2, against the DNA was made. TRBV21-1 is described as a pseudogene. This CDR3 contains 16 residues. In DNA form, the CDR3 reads TGTGCCAGCAGCAAAACCTATCGGGGGAGAACAGATACGCAGTATTTT. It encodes CASSKTYRGRTDTQYF.